The rows below give T cell receptor beta chains drawn from one sample of a study of blood T cell repertoires in COVID-19. The table came from immunoSEQ multiplex PCR; TCRdb's copy has only in-frame clones and leaves some out. The repertoire holds approximately 400,000 clones, with around 87% as singletons. Specimen: PBMCs or T cells enriched from blood (not recorded which). The receptors were gathered from a man aged 30-40 years who had recovered from COVID-19. The CDR3 runs from the conserved cysteine through the conserved F or W. Each record gives: J gene, clone size, D gene, V gene, CDR3 protein, CDR3 DNA. D genes are given only for firm matches. The size field is filled for only some rows; it gives once, few, many or a size class.

>TRBJ1-3|NA|TRBD1|TRBV2
CASSGTGGSRNTIYF
TGTGCCAGCAGTGGGACAGGGGGCTCAAGAAACACCATATATTTT
>TRBJ1-1|NA|NA|TRBV18
CASSPPRGGQNTEAFF
TGTGCCAGCTCACCACCCCGGGGAGGGCAGAACACTGAAGCTTTCTTT
>TRBJ2-3|NA|NA|TRBV5-1
CASRSDGDKTDTQYF
TGCGCCAGCAGAAGCGACGGGGACAAAACAGATACGCAGTATTTT
>TRBJ2-5|NA|TRBD2|TRBV3-1/TRBV3-2
CASSRRGGETQYF
TGTGCCAGCAGCCGTAGGGGAGGGGAGACCCAGTACTTC
>TRBJ2-3|NA|NA|TRBV11-3
CASGPGVGTDTQYF
TGTGCCAGCGGTCCCGGGGTTGGCACAGATACGCAGTATTTT
>TRBJ1-2|NA|TRBD1|TRBV6-5
CASRGRQGALGYTF
TGTGCCAGCAGAGGGAGACAGGGGGCGCTGGGCTACACCTTC
>TRBJ2-7|NA|NA|TRBV30
CAWSVHGGYEQYF
TGTGCCTGGAGTGTACACGGGGGATACGAGCAGTACTTC
>TRBJ2-7|once|NA|TRBV3-1/TRBV3-2
CASSQDLEGKGVYEQYF
TGTGCCAGCAGCCAAGATCTGGAAGGGAAGGGGGTATACGAGCAGTACTTC
>TRBJ2-1|NA|TRBD1|TRBV29-1
CSSPWGTDVNEQFF
TGCAGCTCCCCCTGGGGGACAGACGTCAATGAGCAGTTCTTC
>TRBJ1-2|NA|NA|TRBV5-8
CASSRIGWGGEFDGYTF
TGTGCCAGCAGCCGAATAGGATGGGGGGGTGAATTCGATGGCTACACCTTC
>TRBJ1-1|NA|TRBD1|TRBV15
CATSKSTGGGTEAFF
TGTGCCACCAGCAAGTCGACAGGGGGCGGTACTGAAGCTTTCTTT
>TRBJ1-2|NA|TRBD1|TRBV5-1
CASRPDRGQGYTF
TGCGCCAGCAGACCCGACAGGGGGCAGGGCTACACCTTC
>TRBJ2-7|NA|TRBD1|TRBV10-3
CAISESLGTAEQYF
TGTGCCATCAGTGAGTCTCTCGGGACAGCCGAGCAGTACTTC
>TRBJ2-1|once|NA|TRBV16
CASSQYQVLSSYNEQFF
TGTGCCAGCAGCCAATATCAGGTCCTTAGCTCCTACAATGAGCAGTTCTTC
>TRBJ1-4|NA|TRBD1|TRBV11-2
CASSTAPGTAYNEKLFF
TGTGCCAGCAGCACCGCCCCCGGGACAGCCTATAATGAAAAACTGTTTTTT
>TRBJ1-2|NA|NA|TRBV19
CASSISPQPLYGYTF
TGTGCCAGTAGTATTTCTCCACAGCCCTTGTATGGCTACACCTTC
>TRBJ1-5|NA|TRBD1|TRBV2
CASRPGQGGRHRNQPQHF
TGTGCCAGCAGGCCGGGACAGGGAGGGCGTCACCGTAATCAGCCCCAGCATTTT
>TRBJ2-1|NA|NA|TRBV20-1
CSAGQNNEQFF
TGCAGTGCTGGCCAAAACAATGAGCAGTTCTTC
>TRBJ1-5|NA|NA|TRBV5-5
CASSLAGLNQPQHF
TGTGCCAGCAGCTTGGCGGGACTCAATCAGCCCCAGCATTTT
>TRBJ1-1|NA|TRBD1|TRBV4-1
CASSQERGLFYTEAFF
TGCGCCAGCAGCCAAGAGAGGGGGCTGTTTTACACTGAAGCTTTCTTT
>TRBJ1-2|NA|NA|TRBV11-2
CASSLFGGANYGYTF
TGTGCCAGCAGCTTATTCGGGGGAGCTAACTATGGCTACACCTTC
>TRBJ1-6|NA|TRBD1|TRBV6-4
CASSDSRDSNSPLHF
TGTGCCAGCAGTGACTCGAGGGACAGCAATTCACCCCTCCACTTT
>TRBJ1-1|NA|NA|TRBV30
CAWSRGEGEAFF
TGTGCCTGGAGTCGGGGGGAGGGTGAAGCTTTCTTT
>TRBJ1-5|NA|NA|TRBV27
CASRRRQNSNQPQHF
TGTGCCAGCAGACGGAGACAGAATAGCAATCAGCCCCAGCATTTT
>TRBJ2-7|NA|NA|TRBV7-9
CASSGRDEQYF
TGTGCCAGCAGCGGCAGGGACGAGCAGTACTTC
>TRBJ2-2|once|TRBD2|TRBV4-2
CASRRTSGDTGELFF
TGTGCCAGCAGACGGACTAGCGGGGACACCGGGGAGCTGTTTTTT
>TRBJ2-2|NA|NA|TRBV2
CASSELGQKPPGELFF
TGTGCCAGCAGTGAACTCGGACAGAAGCCCCCCGGGGAGCTGTTTTTT
>TRBJ2-1|NA|NA|TRBV6-1
CASSERAGANEQFF
TGTGCCAGCAGTGAAAGGGCAGGGGCTAATGAGCAGTTCTTC
>TRBJ2-1|NA|TRBD2|TRBV7-9
CASLGGSGGANEQFF
TGTGCCAGCTTGGGAGGTAGCGGGGGGGCAAATGAGCAGTTCTTC
>TRBJ2-7|NA|NA|TRBV10-1
CASSPGHLYEQYF
TGCGCCAGCAGTCCGGGACACCTCTACGAGCAGTACTTC
>TRBJ2-2|NA|NA|TRBV7-2
CASSYRQARLGELFF
TGTGCCAGCAGCTACAGACAGGCCAGGTTAGGGGAGCTGTTTTTT
>TRBJ1-1|NA|NA|TRBV14
CASSLNRAEAFF
TGTGCCAGCAGCCTTAACAGGGCTGAAGCTTTCTTT
>TRBJ1-2|NA|NA|TRBV10-2
CASSEGELPNYGYTF
TGCGCCAGCAGTGAGGGGGAGTTACCGAACTATGGCTACACCTTC
>TRBJ2-2|NA|TRBD2|TRBV4-3
CASSQRLAGETPGELFF
TGCGCCAGCAGCCAAAGATTAGCGGGGGAGACTCCCGGGGAGCTGTTTTTT
>TRBJ1-4|once|NA|TRBV10-3
CAISEGGGNEKLFF
TGTGCCATCAGTGAAGGGGGGGGTAATGAAAAACTGTTTTTT
>TRBJ2-1|NA|TRBD1|TRBV27
CASRLTGGGRNEQFF
TGTGCCAGCAGGCTGACAGGGGGCGGTCGGAATGAGCAGTTCTTC
>TRBJ2-2|NA|NA|TRBV27
CASNLLREPGLPPGELFF
TGTGCCAGCAACCTCCTAAGGGAACCGGGACTCCCTCCCGGGGAGCTGTTTTTT
>TRBJ1-2|NA|TRBD1|TRBV30
CAWRLEGQENYGYTF
TGTGCCTGGAGGCTGGAAGGACAGGAGAACTATGGCTACACCTTC
>TRBJ1-2|once|TRBD1|TRBV3-1/TRBV3-2
CASSQGQGNYGYTF
TGTGCCAGCAGCCAGGGACAGGGAAACTATGGCTACACCTTC
>TRBJ2-1|NA|NA|TRBV5-1
CASSASGSDNEQFF
TGCGCCAGCAGCGCCTCCGGGAGTGACAATGAGCAGTTCTTC
>TRBJ1-1|NA|TRBD1|TRBV18
CASSVTGLNTEAFF
TGTGCCAGCTCAGTGACAGGGCTGAACACTGAAGCTTTCTTT
>TRBJ2-5|NA|TRBD1|TRBV10-2
CASSARDSRQETQYF
TGCGCCAGCAGTGCCCGGGACAGTCGCCAAGAGACCCAGTACTTC
>TRBJ1-5|NA|TRBD1|TRBV4-2
CASSQDRNRGDQPQHF
TGTGCCAGCAGCCAAGATCGGAACAGGGGTGATCAGCCCCAGCATTTT
>TRBJ2-6|NA|TRBD1|TRBV7-8
CASSLGRDSRSGANVLTF
TGTGCCAGCAGCTTAGGACGGGACAGCAGATCTGGGGCCAACGTCCTGACTTTC
>TRBJ2-3|NA|NA|TRBV2
CASIEQGDTQYF
TGTGCCAGCATCGAACAGGGCGATACGCAGTATTTT
>TRBJ2-3|NA|TRBD1|TRBV4-3
CASSQVMAGTGDTQYF
TGCGCCAGCAGCCAAGTTATGGCAGGGACAGGGGATACGCAGTATTTT
>TRBJ2-5|NA|TRBD1|TRBV18
CASSSVGTGETQYF
TGTGCCAGCTCATCCGTGGGGACAGGAGAGACCCAGTACTTC
>TRBJ1-2|NA|NA|TRBV30
CAWRKKQGRVYGYTF
TGTGCCTGGAGAAAAAAACAGGGTAGAGTCTATGGCTACACCTTC
>TRBJ1-2|NA|TRBD1|TRBV3-1/TRBV3-2
CASSQDGRDRGYGYTF
TGTGCCAGCAGCCAAGATGGGAGAGACAGGGGCTATGGCTACACCTTC
>TRBJ2-7|NA|TRBD1|TRBV4-1
CASRNLTGQVHEQYF
TGCGCCAGCAGAAACCTAACGGGACAGGTCCACGAGCAGTACTTC
>TRBJ1-1|NA|NA|TRBV15
CATSGGTLRRAFF
TGTGCCACCAGCGGGGGGACTCTCCGGCGGGCTTTCTTT
>TRBJ2-2|NA|TRBD1|TRBV10-3
CAITTGTGDTGELFF
TGTGCCATCACGACCGGGACAGGGGACACCGGGGAGCTGTTTTTT
>TRBJ1-1|NA|TRBD1|TRBV9
CASSRDRAGSAFF
TGTGCCAGCAGCCGGGACAGGGCAGGATCAGCTTTCTTT